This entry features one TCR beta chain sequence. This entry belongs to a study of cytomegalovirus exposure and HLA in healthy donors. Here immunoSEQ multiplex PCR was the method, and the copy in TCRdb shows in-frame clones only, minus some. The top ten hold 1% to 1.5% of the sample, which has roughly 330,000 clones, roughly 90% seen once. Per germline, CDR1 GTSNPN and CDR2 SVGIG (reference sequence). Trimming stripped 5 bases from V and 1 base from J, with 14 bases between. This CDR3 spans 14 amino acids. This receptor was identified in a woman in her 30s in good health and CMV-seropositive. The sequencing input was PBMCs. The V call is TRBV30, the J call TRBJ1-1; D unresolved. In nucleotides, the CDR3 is TGTGCCTGGGTCTCAGCGGGCCCGAACACTGAAGCTTTCTTT. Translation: CAWVSAGPNTEAFF.